These 25 T cell receptor beta chains came from one sample sequenced in a study of T cells after yellow fever vaccination (dated by TCRdb to the late 2010s). The library was obtained by 5' RACE. TCRdb shows the sequencer as Illumina NovaSeq 6000. TCRdb reworked the public reads: Q25 trimming with fastp, MiXCR clone assembly, productive beta chains retained. Rows with a matching CDR3 protein are joined into one entry that keeps the most common DNA and genes. The sample profile shows about 320,000 distinct CDR3 sequences; approximately 4.5% of them were found once. The ten biggest clones cover 19% of the sample. What this sample's treatment or condition label stands for: live attenuated yellow fever vaccine strain. This specimen consisted of PBMCs, obtained 15 days after the yellow fever booster vaccination. The source of these receptors is a man younger than 35 who received the YFV17D yellow fever vaccine.

The rearrangement links TRBV12-3 or TRBV12-4 to TRBJ2-2; possibly TRBD2 for D (5 bases). Trimming removed 9 bases at V and 5 bases at J, with 10 bases between. The CDR3 has 12 residues. The chain's CDR3 is CASHGDTGELFF. The CDR3 DNA is TGTGCCAGTCACGGGGATACCGGGGAGCTGTTTTTT.

As concerns this clonotype: At one boundary the junction diverges from the germline segment, which might be a read error. V gene TRBV7-7 combines with J gene TRBJ2-2; the match to TRBD2 covers 8 bases. Per germline, CDR1 SSHAT and CDR2 FNYEAQ (reference sequence). The CDR3 totals 18 residues. CDR3 loop: CASSSTGGPGGVAGELFF. The DNA of the CDR3 is TGTGCTAGCAGCTCCACGGGGGGGCCTGGCGGAGTAGCCGGGGAGCTGTTTTTT.

This clonotype was seen ten or more times. The chain combines TRBV12-3 or TRBV12-4 with TRBJ2-2, with 7 bases matching TRBD1. V dropped 5 bases and J dropped 3; count of bases not matched to a gene: 9. The CDR3 contains 16 residues. The DNA for the CDR3 is TGTGCCAGCAGTCCTGGACGGGACAGCTACACCGGGGAGCTGTTTTTT. This codes for CASSPGRDSYTGELFF.

This clonotype was found a few times. CDR3 in DNA: TGTGCCAGCAGCTTTACGACAGGAAGCCCCCAAGAGACCCAGTACTTC. The encoded protein is CASSFTTGSPQETQYF. The chain joins TRBV6-1 to TRBJ2-5; a weak D match, TRBD1 (6 bases). Germline lookup yields CDR1 MNHNS and CDR2 SASEGT. Trimming left V 6 bases short and J 1 base short, with 18 bases between. The CDR3 consists of 16 residues.

This clonotype has a handful of counts. The rearrangement links TRBV10-1 to TRBJ2-7; D uncertain. The V gene lost 6 bases and the J gene lost 3 bases, with 9 bases spanning the gap. CDR1 is WNHNN and CDR2 is SYGVQD in the germline V gene (reference sequence). This CDR3 has 12 residues. The CDR3 protein is CASRADLYEQYV. DNA for the CDR3: TGCGCCAGCAGGGCAGATCTCTACGAGCAGTACGTC.

This clonotype was recorded at least ten times. The V gene is TRBV4-1, the J gene TRBJ2-7; 9 nucleotides agree with TRBD1. The CDR3 covers 13 residues. Trimming at V came to 3 bases and at J to 5 bases, leaving 2 bases not matched to a gene. CDR1 is MGHRA, CDR2 YSYEKL, per germline. CDR3 sequence: CASSQRQGDEQYV. The CDR3 DNA reads TGCGCCAGCAGCCAGAGACAGGGGGACGAGCAGTACGTC.

The chain uses TRBV20-1 and TRBJ2-1; possibly TRBD1 for D (5 bases). The CDR3 is 14 amino acids. Germline lookup yields CDR1 DFQATT and CDR2 SNEGSKA (reference sequence). Trimming pared 3 bases from V and 2 bases from J, leaving 11 bases between. The DNA of the CDR3 is TGCAGTGCTAGGATGGACAAAGCCTACAATGAGCAGTTCTTC. It specifies CSARMDKAYNEQFF.

There are many counts of this clonotype. The rearrangement uses TRBV6-2 or TRBV6-3 and TRBJ1-2; maybe TRBD1 (5 bases). Germline CDR1 MNHEY, CDR2 SVGEGT. Trimming stripped 8 bases from V and 2 bases from J, with 15 bases between. The CDR3 loop spans 14 amino acids. This CDR3 reads CASVIGHLNYGYTF. CDR3 in DNA: TGTGCCAGCGTAATAGGACACTTAAACTATGGCTACACCTTC.

The chain employs TRBV11-2 and TRBJ2-2; D may be TRBD2 (5 bases). CDR3 size: 18 residues. Germline values: CDR1 SGHAT, CDR2 FQNNGV. The V end lost 5 bases, the J end lost 6 bases, and 25 bases lay between the germline ends. The CDR3 protein is CASSQRGGRRSSAGELFF. The DNA of the CDR3 is TGTGCCAGCAGCCAGAGAGGCGGGCGTCGGTCTTCGGCCGGGGAGCTGTTTTTT. The full variable domain, with the rest looked up from reference TRBV11-2 and TRBJ2-2, is EAGVAQSPRYKIIEKRQSVAFWCNPISGHATLYWYQQILGQGPKLLIQFQNNGVVDDSQLPKDRFSAERLKGVDSTLKIQPAKLEDSAVYLCASSQRGGRRSSAGELFFGEGSRLTVL.

In its sample, this clonotype was seen many times. The chain combines TRBV2 with TRBJ2-1; D may correspond to TRBD1 or TRBD2 (5 bases each). The CDR3 totals 13 residues. Germline-derived CDR1 and CDR2 are SNHLY and FYNNEI. Deletions cut 8 bases from V and 5 bases from J, with 13 bases between. The CDR3 loop reads CASVPGRNNEQFF. CDR3 in DNA: TGTGCCAGCGTTCCGGGACGGAACAATGAGCAGTTCTTC.

The DNA of the CDR3 is TGCAGTGCTATAGGGAACACAGATACGCAGTATTTT. This codes for CSAIGNTDTQYF. V and J are TRBV20-1 and TRBJ2-3; no reliable D call. The CDR3 consists of 12 residues. CDR1 and CDR2 (germline): DFQATT, SNEGSKA (reference sequence). V was clipped by 4 bases and J by 2 bases, with 7 bases between them.

A few counts support this clonotype. The chain combines TRBV4-1 with TRBJ1-2; 8 bases line up with TRBD1. Germline V gene data show CDR1 as MGHRA and CDR2 as YSYEKL. V shed 3 bases and J 6 bases; nucleotides not matched to a gene: 6. CDR3 size: 14 residues. The CDR3 sequence is CASSQGQARNGYTF. The CDR3 DNA follows: TGCGCCAGCAGCCAGGGACAGGCGCGGAATGGCTACACCTTC.

The chain carries TRBV20-1 and TRBJ1-6; TRBD1 agrees at 7 bases. Germline CDR1 DFQATT, CDR2 SNEGSKA (reference sequence). This CDR3 spans 18 amino acids. V lost 6 bases, J lost 1 base, and 15 bases stayed unmatched. The CDR3 nucleotides are TGCAGTGCACTCGATCGAGGGGGCGGGGGGTCCTATAATTCACCCCTCCACTTT. Protein: CSALDRGGGGSYNSPLHF.

This clonotype was counted ten times or more. V usage is TRBV20-1 and J usage is TRBJ2-1; 10 bases fit TRBD2. Germline trimming cut 5 bases from V and 7 bases from J; bases unmatched to any gene: 11. The V gene's germline CDR1 is DFQATT and CDR2 SNEGSKA (reference sequence). The CDR3 spans 15 residues. This CDR3 is CSAPDSGGPLNEQFF. CDR3 DNA: TGCAGTGCTCCCGATAGCGGGGGGCCGCTTAATGAGCAGTTCTTC.

This clonotype has just a few counts. This rearrangement joins TRBV20-1 to TRBJ2-3, with no clear D. V was cut by 1 base and J by 2 bases, with 4 bases left in between. Germline V CDR1 and CDR2: DFQATT, SNEGSKA (reference sequence). The CDR3 is 12 amino acids. CDR3 sequence reads: CSARADTDTQYF. The CDR3 DNA reads as TGCAGTGCTAGAGCCGACACAGATACGCAGTATTTT.

Only a few counts were recorded for this clonotype. The chain recombines TRBV20-1 with TRBJ1-1, with TRBD1 matching over 8 bases. Germline V CDR1 and CDR2: DFQATT, SNEGSKA (reference sequence). The junction had 6 bases not matched to a gene; V was cut back by 6 bases and J by 6 bases. This CDR3 region has 12 residues. The CDR3 protein is CSARTGKPEAFF. The CDR3 DNA reads as TGCAGTGCACGGACAGGGAAGCCTGAAGCTTTCTTT.

The chain recombines TRBV18 with TRBJ2-2; D is ambiguous. The germline gives CDR1 KGHSH, CDR2 LQKENI. The CDR3 loop spans 14 amino acids. V lost 4 bases to trimming and J lost 6 bases, with 12 bases between them. The CDR3 nucleotides are TGTGCCAGCTCACTGCAGGCAGCCCCCGGGGAGCTGTTTTTT. Amino acid sequence: CASSLQAAPGELFF.

This clonotype was seen at least ten times. The chain is built from TRBV28 and TRBJ2-3, with TRBD1 matching 9 bases. The CDR3 has 18 residues. Germline V CDR1 and CDR2: MDHEN, SYDVKM. With V trimmed by 3 bases and J by 6 bases, 16 bases remained unmatched. The chain's CDR3 is CASSFIGSGTGLLDTQYF. CDR3 sequence (DNA): TGTGCCAGCAGTTTCATCGGATCCGGGACAGGGCTGTTGGATACGCAGTATTTT.

V gene TRBV5-1 combines with J gene TRBJ2-1; 9 bases agree with TRBD1. The CDR3 runs 17 residues. CDR1 is SGHRS, CDR2 YFSETQ, per germline. Germline trimming cut 3 bases from V and 9 bases from J; bases unmatched to any gene: 16. The CDR3: CASSSNHPGQGTVEQFF. CDR3 nucleotide sequence: TGCGCCAGCAGCTCTAACCACCCGGGACAGGGTACGGTTGAGCAGTTCTTC.

This chain joins TRBV6-1 and TRBJ1-5; D remains unclear. CDR1 is MNHNS and CDR2 is SASEGT in the germline V gene. The CDR3 covers 16 residues. V was shortened by 2 bases and J by 2 bases, with 13 bases between the two germline ends. CDR3 sequence reads: CASSEWLGPGNQPQHF. CDR3 nucleotide sequence: TGTGCCAGCAGTGAATGGTTGGGTCCAGGCAATCAGCCCCAGCATTTT.

The chain uses TRBV5-1 and TRBJ1-3, with 7 bases that match TRBD1. CDR3 length equals 16 residues. After removal of 3 bases from V and 0 bases from J, the junction contained 6 bases not matched to a gene. Germline CDR1 is SGHRS and CDR2 is YFSETQ. The CDR3 region is CASSYRGGPSGNTIYF. CDR3 coding DNA: TGCGCCAGCAGCTATAGAGGGGGCCCCTCTGGAAACACCATATATTTT.

This clonotype was seen a few times. The chain combines TRBV12-3 or TRBV12-4 with TRBJ1-2, with no clear D. CDR3 length: 15 amino acids. V was cut by 6 bases and J by 4 bases, with 18 bases left in between. The CDR3 region is CASSTDFTAPYGYTF. CDR3 nucleotide sequence: TGTGCCAGCAGCACGGACTTCACGGCGCCCTATGGCTACACCTTC.

The genes are TRBV7-2 and TRBJ1-2, with 8 bases lining up with TRBD1. Trimming cost V 5 bases and J 6 bases; bases outside gene matches: 5. The CDR3 extends over 13 amino acids. Germline assignment: CDR1 SGHTA and CDR2 FQGNSA. The CDR3 is CASSHGQGHGYTF. The DNA for the CDR3 is TGTGCCAGCAGCCACGGACAGGGCCATGGCTACACCTTC.

In this sample, this clonotype turned up a few times. The V gene is TRBV6-5, the J gene TRBJ2-2; D unclear. This CDR3 contains 16 residues. Germline lookup yields CDR1 MNHEY and CDR2 SVGAGI. V lost 4 bases and J lost 1, with 13 bases in between. CDR3: CASSSLVTLNTGELFF. CDR3 bases: TGTGCCAGCAGTTCTTTGGTGACATTGAACACCGGGGAGCTGTTTTTT.

The table lists this clonotype with a few counts. The chain employs TRBV6-6 and TRBJ2-7; D may be TRBD1 (6 bases). Germline CDR1 and CDR2: MNHNY and SVGAGI (reference sequence). The CDR3 has 14 amino acids. The V and J ends lost 6 bases and 5 bases respectively, with 17 bases between them. The CDR3 DNA reads as TGTGCCAGCAGCCAGACAGGCCCCCCTGACGAGCAGTACTTC. Amino acids: CASSQTGPPDEQYF.